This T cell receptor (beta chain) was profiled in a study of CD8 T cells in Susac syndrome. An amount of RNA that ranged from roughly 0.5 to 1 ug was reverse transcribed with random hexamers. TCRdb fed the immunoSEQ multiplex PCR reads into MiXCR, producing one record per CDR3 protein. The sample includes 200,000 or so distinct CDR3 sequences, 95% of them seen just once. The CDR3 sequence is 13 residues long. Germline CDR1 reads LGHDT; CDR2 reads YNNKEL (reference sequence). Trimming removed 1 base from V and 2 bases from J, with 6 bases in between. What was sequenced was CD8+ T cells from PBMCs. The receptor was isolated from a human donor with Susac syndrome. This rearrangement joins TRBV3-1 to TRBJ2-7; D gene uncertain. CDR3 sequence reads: CASSQAAAYEQYF. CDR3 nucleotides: TGTGCCAGCAGCCAAGCTGCAGCCTACGAGCAGTACTTC.